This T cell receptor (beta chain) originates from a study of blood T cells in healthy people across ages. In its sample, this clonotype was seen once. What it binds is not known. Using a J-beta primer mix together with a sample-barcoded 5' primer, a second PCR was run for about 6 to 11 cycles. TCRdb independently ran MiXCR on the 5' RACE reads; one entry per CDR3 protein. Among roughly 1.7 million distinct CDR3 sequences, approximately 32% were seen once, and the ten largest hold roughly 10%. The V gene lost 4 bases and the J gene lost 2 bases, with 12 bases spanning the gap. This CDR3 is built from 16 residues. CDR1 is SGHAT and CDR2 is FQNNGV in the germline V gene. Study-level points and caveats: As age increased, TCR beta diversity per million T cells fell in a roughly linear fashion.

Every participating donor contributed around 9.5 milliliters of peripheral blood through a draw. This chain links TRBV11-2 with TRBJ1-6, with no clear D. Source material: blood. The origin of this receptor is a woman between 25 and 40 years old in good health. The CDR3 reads CASSSAVTAYNSPLHF. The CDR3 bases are TGTGCCAGCAGCTCCGCGGTGACCGCCTATAATTCACCCCTCCACTTT.